A selection of T cell receptor beta chains follows, all from one sample in a study of blood T cell repertoires in COVID-19. Here immunoSEQ multiplex PCR was the method, and the copy in TCRdb shows in-frame clones only, minus some. The sample carries 250,000 or so clones, about 90% recorded once. The sequencing input was PBMCs or T cells enriched from blood (not recorded which). These TCRs come from a man aged 25 to 40 who had recovered from COVID-19. Each CDR3 is given without its conserved first and last residue. Part of the rows lack a size; the others show once, few, many or a class for expanded clones.

v_gene	abundance	CDR3aa
TRBV5-1	.	ASSLIRDSSEAF
TRBV4-1	.	ASSPGIQNSGANVLT
TRBV11-3	.	ASSLGTAFSSGANVLT
TRBV28	.	ASSLPPSGSTYNEQF
TRBV5-1	once	ASSLGTNVNTEAF
TRBV14	.	ASSQYRGTRETQY
TRBV7-8	.	ASSLGQFTEAF
TRBV10-3	.	AISNPGTGNEQY
TRBV7-8	.	ASSLGGNTGELF
TRBV28	.	AAWTGPYSSYEQY
TRBV7-9	.	ASSLPGISGNEQY
TRBV5-1	.	ASSLHGARATEAF